This T cell receptor (beta chain) appears in the sequencing data of a study of cytomegalovirus exposure and HLA in healthy donors. Study summary: A subsequent analysis reported that the 100 to 150 validation repertoires were produced on the same platform that had also been used for the roughly 670 first-cohort repertoires.

A remark on this clone: Its antigen remains unknown.

The trim removed 7 bases at V and 1 base at J, leaving 6 bases unmatched. The CDR3 spans 14 residues. Per germline, CDR1 SGDLS and CDR2 YYNGEE. Only in-frame clones appear in the TCRdb table, and some are missing; sequencing was by immunoSEQ multiplex PCR. The sample holds some 250,000 clones, around 85% seen once. Study findings and constraints: In vitro assays verified that a few CMV-associated chains recognized CMV antigens specifically.

This sequence originates from a woman in her thirties in good health and CMV-seropositive. The sequencing input was PBMCs. V usage is TRBV9 and J usage is TRBJ1-1; TRBD1 aligns across 8 bases. The chain's CDR3 is CASRRGQGNTEAFF. The CDR3 DNA is TGTGCCAGCCGACGCGGACAGGGGAACACTGAAGCTTTCTTT.